The 32 T cell receptor beta chains reported below all come from one sample, sequenced in a study of blood T cell repertoires in COVID-19. This table comes from immunoSEQ multiplex PCR, and its TCRdb copy is limited to in-frame clones, with some not included. The sample lists approximately 200,000 clones, roughly 84% occurring once. The sequenced sample was PBMCs or T cells enriched from blood (not recorded which). The source is a man in his thirties or forties in a cohort exposed to, infected with or recovered from COVID-19 (not recorded which).

The chain employs TRBV6-4 and TRBJ2-7; no reliable D call. The CDR3 consists of 10 residues. CDR1 and CDR2 (germline): MRHNA, SNTAGT. Trimming removed 11 bases at V and 7 bases at J, with 12 bases between. The CDR3 spells CAPPRWEQYF. The CDR3 DNA is TGTGCCCCCCCCCGGTGGGAGCAGTACTTC.

This chain uses TRBV25-1 with TRBJ1-3, with 10 bases lining up with TRBD1. The CDR3 covers 15 residues. CDR1 and CDR2 from the germline V gene are MGHDK and SYGVNS. With V trimmed by 1 base and J by 7 bases, 4 bases remained unmatched. The CDR3 is CASSEFETGGNTIYF. DNA for the CDR3: TGTGCCAGCAGTGAATTCGAGACAGGGGGCAACACCATATATTTT.

The gene calls are TRBV28 and TRBJ1-5, with TRBD1 as a possible D gene (5 bases). Germline-derived CDR1 and CDR2 are MDHEN and SYDVKM. Trimming removed 1 base from V and 2 bases from J, with 9 bases in between. The CDR3 has 15 amino acids. The CDR3 here is CASSLSGSGNQPQHF. Here the CDR3 DNA reads TGTGCCAGCAGTTTATCAGGGTCAGGCAATCAGCCCCAGCATTTT.

The chain has TRBV11-2 and TRBJ2-1; 13 bases agree with TRBD2. V gave up 5 bases and J gave up 7 bases; unmatched junction bases: 8. The V gene's germline CDR1 is SGHAT and CDR2 FQNNGV. This CDR3 has 16 amino acids. CDR3 DNA sequence: TGTGCCAGCAGCCGGGGACTAGCGGGATCCTTTAATGAGCAGTTCTTC. It is translated as CASSRGLAGSFNEQFF.

As regards this clone: This sample also contains other DNA sequences that code for the same CDR3. J is TRBJ2-2 and V is TRBV5-1; maybe TRBD2 (6 bases). Trimming pared 3 bases from V and 6 bases from J, leaving 6 bases between. The CDR3 is made up of 12 amino acids. The germline gives CDR1 SGHRS, CDR2 YFSETQ. In DNA, the CDR3 is TGCGCCAGCAGCTCGGGGGCCGGGGAGCTGTTTTTT. This gives the protein CASSSGAGELFF. Together with reference TRBV5-1 and TRBJ2-2, the CDR3 gives the full variable domain: KAGVTQTPRYLIKTRGQQVTLSCSPISGHRSVSWYQQTPGQGLQFLFEYFSETQRNKGNFPGRFSGRQFSNSRSEMNVSTLELGDSALYLCASSSGAGELFFGEGSRLTVL.

The V gene is TRBV7-9, the J gene TRBJ1-2, with 7 nucleotides matching TRBD1. Trimming cost V 8 bases and J 4 bases; bases outside gene matches: 13. The CDR3 has 15 amino acids. Germline V CDR1 and CDR2: SEHNR, FQNEAQ (reference sequence). The CDR3: CASLPGTELFYGYTF. The CDR3, as DNA: TGTGCCAGCCTCCCTGGGACAGAACTATTCTATGGCTACACCTTC. Using reference TRBV7-9 and TRBJ1-2 for the parts outside the CDR3, the full variable domain is DTGVSQNPRHKITKRGQNVTFRCDPISEHNRLYWYRQTLGQGPEFLTYFQNEAQLEKSRLLSDRFSAERPKGSFSTLEIQRTEQGDSAMYLCASLPGTELFYGYTFGSGTRLTVV.

The chain carries TRBV6-2 or TRBV6-3 and TRBJ1-2, with no clear D. Germline V gives CDR1 MNHEY, CDR2 SVGEGT. The germline V and J ends were trimmed by 5 bases and 0 bases, with 7 bases remaining between them. The CDR3 runs 13 residues. The CDR3 bases are TGTGCCAGCAGTCGAACGGCTAACTATGGCTACACCTTC. Protein: CASSRTANYGYTF.

This chain joins TRBV6-2 or TRBV6-3 and TRBJ2-7, with TRBD2 identical over 7 bases. Per the germline V gene, CDR1 is MNHEY and CDR2 is SVGEGT. The CDR3 runs to 16 residues. J was trimmed by 1 base and V by 4 bases; bases with no gene match: 10. CDR3 region: CASSSARSSGSYEQYF. The CDR3 DNA reads as TGTGCCAGCAGTTCGGCGAGAAGTAGCGGGTCCTACGAGCAGTACTTC.

This clone showed up many times. The chain has TRBV4-1 and TRBJ2-7, with 11 bases fitting TRBD2. This CDR3 contains 16 residues. Trimming removed 0 bases from V and 3 bases from J; junction bases left unmatched: 4. Per germline, CDR1 MGHRA and CDR2 YSYEKL. The CDR3: CASSQDRTSGSYEQYF. The CDR3 nucleotides are TGCGCCAGCAGCCAAGATCGAACTAGCGGGAGCTACGAGCAGTACTTC.

The chain is built from TRBV27 and TRBJ2-5; 9 bases are a match to TRBD2. V was clipped by 3 bases and J by 7 bases; unmatched bases: 9. The CDR3 spans 15 residues. Germline-derived CDR1 and CDR2 are MNHEY and SMNVEV (reference sequence). The CDR3 DNA sequence: TGTGCCAGCAGTTTCGGCGGGAGGGGCGTGGGGACCCAGTACTTC. The encoded protein is CASSFGGRGVGTQYF.

The rearrangement joins TRBV7-3 to TRBJ2-1; 11 nucleotides align to TRBD1. Trimming removed 5 bases from V and 7 bases from J; junction bases left unmatched: 10. Looked up from germline, CDR1 is SGHTA and CDR2 is FQGTGA. The CDR3 consists of 16 residues. CDR3 coding DNA: TGTGCCAGCAGCCATCCGGGACAGGGGGGTTTGAATGAGCAGTTCTTC. It translates to CASSHPGQGGLNEQFF.

This chain uses TRBV13 with TRBJ2-3, with TRBD2 matching 10 bases. The CDR3 sequence is 16 residues long. Germline V gene lookup returns CDR1 PRHDT and CDR2 FYEKMQ (reference sequence). The ends lost 5 bases at V and 6 bases at J; junction bases unmatched: 11. The CDR3 sequence is CASSPAASGGGDTQYF. The CDR3 nucleotides read TGTGCCAGCAGCCCCGCCGCTAGCGGGGGTGGGGATACGCAGTATTTT.

In this sample, this clone turned up a few times. V usage is TRBV29-1 and J usage is TRBJ2-1; D may be TRBD1 (6 bases). With 7 bases removed from V and 6 bases from J, the gap between germline ends came to 13 bases. This CDR3 region has 12 residues. The germline V gene encodes CDR1 SQVTM and CDR2 ANQGSEA. In DNA, the CDR3 is TGCAGCGGGACACAGGGCGGCAATGAGCAGTTCTTC. It encodes CSGTQGGNEQFF.

V and J are TRBV28 and TRBJ2-7, with TRBD1 identical over 9 bases. Germline V gene lookup returns CDR1 MDHEN and CDR2 SYDVKM. The CDR3 is made up of 15 amino acids. V trimming: 3 bases; J trimming: 6 bases; junction bases outside the gene matches: 9. The CDR3 bases are TGTGCCAGCAGTTTGATGGGACAGGGTATCTCCGAGCAGTACTTC. Translating it yields CASSLMGQGISEQYF.

The chain has TRBV29-1 and TRBJ2-6; possible D gene TRBD2, 5 bases. Germline V CDR1 and CDR2: SQVTM, ANQGSEA. Trimming left V 4 bases short and J 1 base short, with 5 bases between. The CDR3 length is 13 residues. The CDR3 nucleotides read TGCAGCGTTGGGACTTCTGGGGCCAACGTCCTGACTTTC. It specifies CSVGTSGANVLTF.

This rearrangement joins TRBV28 to TRBJ1-1; 8 positions agree with TRBD1. Germline assignment: CDR1 MDHEN and CDR2 SYDVKM. J gave up 8 bases and V 5 bases, and 4 bases lay outside the gene matches. The CDR3 sequence is 12 residues long. CDR3 nucleotides: TGTGCCAGCAGTACGACAGGGGTCGAAGCTTTCTTT. Protein: CASSTTGVEAFF.

In this sample, this clone turned up once. The chain couples TRBV3-1 (or the pseudogene TRBV3-2) to TRBJ2-1; unclear D gene. This CDR3 has 15 residues. V dropped 2 bases and J dropped 3 bases, with 11 bases sitting between them. CDR1 is LGHDT, CDR2 YNNKEL, per germline (reference sequence). CDR3 residues: CASSQSIPVYNEQFF. The CDR3, as DNA: TGTGCCAGCAGCCAATCCATCCCGGTCTACAATGAGCAGTTCTTC.

V gene TRBV4-1 combines with J gene TRBJ1-4; 7 bases match TRBD1. V was pared by 5 bases and J by 8 bases, with 11 bases of the junction left unmatched. Per the germline V gene, CDR1 is MGHRA and CDR2 is YSYEKL. The length of the CDR3 is 15 residues. The CDR3 nucleotides are TGCGCCAGCAGCGGCCGACAGGGTGGCGGGGAAAAACTGTTTTTT. Protein sequence: CASSGRQGGGEKLFF.

This sequence joins TRBV7-3 and TRBJ2-3, with a possible D match to TRBD1 (5 bases). The germline V and J ends were trimmed by 2 bases and 0 bases, with 9 bases remaining between them. Germline V lookup: CDR1 SGHTA, CDR2 FQGTGA. The CDR3 runs 15 residues. CDR3 amino acids: CASSLQGVSTDTQYF. CDR3 DNA sequence: TGTGCCAGCAGCTTACAGGGCGTGAGCACAGATACGCAGTATTTT.

The chain carries TRBV15 and TRBJ2-7, with a tentative D call TRBD1 (6 bases). With 1 base removed from V and 3 bases from J, the gap between germline ends came to 10 bases. The CDR3 sequence is 14 residues long. The V gene's germline CDR1 is LNHNV and CDR2 YYDKDF (reference sequence). CDR3 residues: CATSRVLQGYEQYF. As DNA, the CDR3 is TGTGCCACCAGCAGAGTGTTACAGGGCTACGAGCAGTACTTC. The full variable domain, with the rest looked up from reference TRBV15 and TRBJ2-7, is DAMVIQNPRYQVTQFGKPVTLSCSQTLNHNVMYWYQQKSSQAPKLLFHYYDKDFNNEADTPDNFQSRRPNTSFCFLDIRSPGLGDTAMYLCATSRVLQGYEQYFGPGTRLTVT.

The chain joins TRBV19 to TRBJ1-4; TRBD1 matches 8 bases. Germline CDR1 and CDR2: LNHDA and SQIVND (reference sequence). The trim removed 8 bases at V and 5 bases at J, leaving 22 bases unmatched. The CDR3 covers 19 residues. CDR3: CASAMGADRERRRNEKLFF. CDR3 bases: TGTGCCAGTGCCATGGGTGCGGACAGGGAGCGGAGAAGGAATGAAAAACTGTTTTTT. Supplemented by reference TRBV19 and TRBJ1-4, the full variable domain reads DGGITQSPKYLFRKEGQNVTLSCEQNLNHDAMYWYRQDPGQGLRLIYYSQIVNDFQKGDIAEGYSVSREKKESFPLTVTSAQKNPTAFYLCASAMGADRERRRNEKLFFGSGTQLSVL.

Here the CDR3 reads CASSLSIPGEITEAFF. CDR3 nucleotides: TGTGCCAGCAGTTTATCGATTCCCGGGGAGATCACTGAAGCTTTCTTT. This chain connects TRBV27 to TRBJ1-1; no definite D call. Trimming took 0 bases from V and 4 from J, leaving 15 bases between them. The CDR3 runs 16 residues. Germline V gene data show CDR1 as MNHEY and CDR2 as SMNVEV (reference sequence).

The gene calls are TRBV4-3 and TRBJ2-3; 7 nucleotides line up with TRBD1. The CDR3 runs 15 residues. Trimming took 3 bases from V and 0 from J; bases not matched to a gene: 3. Germline assignment: CDR1 LGHNA and CDR2 YSLEER. For the CDR3, the DNA is TGCGCCAGCAGCCAGTGGACAGGCAGCACAGATACGCAGTATTTT. Translating gives CASSQWTGSTDTQYF.

The chain joins TRBV7-2 to TRBJ2-4, with TRBD2 as a possible D gene (7 bases). The CDR3 extends over 16 amino acids. The V gene lost 5 bases and the J gene lost 0 bases, with 14 bases spanning the gap. Looked up from germline, CDR1 is SGHTA and CDR2 is FQGNSA. CDR3 loop: CASSLGGALAKNIQYF. For the CDR3, the DNA is TGTGCCAGCAGCCTGGGGGGGGCCCTAGCCAAAAACATTCAGTACTTC.

Remarks on this clone: Other DNA sequences from this sample encode an identical CDR3 as well. The chain employs TRBV14 and TRBJ1-1; the D is unclear. Germline CDR1 is SGHDN and CDR2 is FVKESK. V gave up 1 base and J gave up 0 bases, with 6 bases separating them. This CDR3 region has 14 residues. In nucleotides, the CDR3 is TGTGCCAGCAGCCAAGCGGGGATGAACACTGAAGCTTTCTTT. This gives the protein CASSQAGMNTEAFF.

The chain has TRBV5-1 and TRBJ1-6, with 9 bases identical to TRBD1. Per germline, CDR1 SGHRS and CDR2 YFSETQ. This CDR3 has 17 amino acids. The V segment lost 4 bases and the J segment 7 bases; nucleotides outside the gene matches: 12. The CDR3 is CASSLHQGQGGNSPLHF. The CDR3 nucleotides read TGCGCCAGCAGCCTTCATCAGGGACAGGGAGGGAATTCACCCCTCCACTTT.

This clone was observed a few times. The chain employs TRBV5-1 and TRBJ2-7; weak D call: TRBD2 (5 bases). Trimming took 0 bases from V and 5 from J, leaving 15 bases between them. Germline V gene lookup returns CDR1 SGHRS and CDR2 YFSETQ. The CDR3 covers 15 residues. This CDR3 is CASSLDGVSADEQYF. CDR3 in DNA: TGCGCCAGCAGCTTGGACGGGGTGAGTGCCGACGAGCAGTACTTC.

The CDR3 protein is CASSVGAVPREQYF. The CDR3 nucleotides read TGTGCCAGCAGCGTAGGAGCTGTGCCGCGCGAGCAGTACTTC. V usage is TRBV9 and J usage is TRBJ2-7; D gene ambiguous. The CDR3 loop spans 14 amino acids. Germline V gene sequence: CDR1 SGDLS, CDR2 YYNGEE. Trimming took off 0 bases at V and 6 bases at J, with 13 bases between the two ends.

Here the CDR3 reads CASSLQGEPKNQPQHF. The CDR3, as DNA: TGTGCCAGCTCACTTCAGGGGGAGCCTAAGAACCAGCCCCAGCATTTT. This chain links TRBV18 with TRBJ1-5; 7 bases agree with TRBD1. The CDR3 is 16 amino acids. J lost 7 bases, V lost 4 bases, and 13 bases had no gene match. CDR1 and CDR2 (germline): KGHSH, LQKENI.

This clone is a singleton in its sample. This chain links TRBV7-6 with TRBJ2-7; a possible D gene is TRBD2 (5 bases). Germline V lookup: CDR1 SGHVS, CDR2 FNYEAQ. This CDR3 has 12 amino acids. V lost 4 bases and J lost 7, with 11 bases in between. The CDR3 DNA sequence: TGTGCCAGCAGCTCCTCAACGGGGGAGCAGTACTTC. This translates into CASSSSTGEQYF.

The chain uses TRBV7-9 and TRBJ1-2; D is possibly TRBD1 (6 bases). The germline V gene has CDR1 SEHNR and CDR2 FQNEAQ (reference sequence). The CDR3 has 15 residues. Trimming took off 5 bases at V and 3 bases at J, with 16 bases between the two ends. The CDR3: CASSAQGRVDYGYTF. The CDR3 DNA follows: TGTGCCAGCAGCGCACAGGGCCGGGTGGACTATGGCTACACCTTC. The whole variable domain, remainder taken from reference TRBV7-9 and TRBJ1-2, is DTGVSQNPRHKITKRGQNVTFRCDPISEHNRLYWYRQTLGQGPEFLTYFQNEAQLEKSRLLSDRFSAERPKGSFSTLEIQRTEQGDSAMYLCASSAQGRVDYGYTFGSGTRLTVV.

The V gene is TRBV5-1, the J gene TRBJ2-1, with TRBD1 matching over 10 bases. V lost 3 bases and J lost 9; bases outside the gene matches: 6. CDR1 SGHRS and CDR2 YFSETQ come from the germline V gene. The CDR3 extends over 14 amino acids. The CDR3 sequence is CASSWRDRGTEQFF. CDR3 nucleotide sequence: TGCGCCAGCAGCTGGCGGGACAGGGGAACTGAGCAGTTCTTC. Full variable domain (rest looked up from reference TRBV5-1 and TRBJ2-1): KAGVTQTPRYLIKTRGQQVTLSCSPISGHRSVSWYQQTPGQGLQFLFEYFSETQRNKGNFPGRFSGRQFSNSRSEMNVSTLELGDSALYLCASSWRDRGTEQFFGPGTRLTVL.